This TCR beta chain was recovered during a study of vaccination and CD4 T cells after COVID-19. Turning to the study itself: The control cultures got either a CEFX pool, an HIV-1 Nef pool, or no peptide at all.

This clonotype was observed a few times. The target antigen is unknown. Documented treatment: roughly 10-day PBMC culture with coronavirus spike peptide pools or control peptides (ViraFEST assay). ViraFEST used peptide pools to expand antigen-specific T cells, then sequenced TCRs. Trimming took off 1 base at V and 4 bases at J, with 8 bases between the two ends. The germline V gene has CDR1 SGHDT and CDR2 YYEEEE. The length of the CDR3 is 13 residues. The Oncomine TCR Beta short-read assay generated sequence data from the DNA of cultured CD4+ T cells. TCRdb reprocessed the PCR reads with MiXCR, giving one entry per CDR3 protein. The table shows about 25,000 distinct CDR3 sequences, with around 45% occurring only once.

The origin of this receptor is a human donor who had recovered from COVID-19. The sequenced material came from CD4+ T cells from blood, cultured in vitro. The gene calls are TRBV5-6 and TRBJ2-5; D is possibly TRBD2 (6 bases). Written as DNA, the CDR3 is TGTGCCAGCAGCTTGAGGAGGGCAGAGACCCAGTACTTC. Translating gives CASSLRRAETQYF.